These T cell receptor beta chains were read from a single sample in a study of blood T cells in healthy people across ages. TCRdb redid the calling of the 5' RACE reads with MiXCR, one entry per CDR3 protein. The sample consists of about 600,000 distinct CDR3 sequences, roughly 48% of them appearing once. Sequencing was done on a sample of blood. The receptor source for this set is a man aged 80 or over in good health. CDR3s include the opening cysteine and the closing phenylalanine or tryptophan. The order of the fields is clone size, V gene, J gene, CDR3 protein. Size is omitted from some rows. Given values are once, few, many or a class for expanded clones.

NA	TRBV12-3/TRBV12-4	TRBJ1-5	CASSFNPDQPQHF
NA	TRBV3-1	TRBJ2-7	CASSRRGQGLSEQYF
few	TRBV20-1	TRBJ2-5	CSASSGTSGQETQYF
NA	TRBV20-1	TRBJ2-4	CSARDGTSGNVGIQYF
NA	TRBV6-2/TRBV6-3	TRBJ2-3	CASSFGRPRDTQYF
NA	TRBV9	TRBJ2-1	CASSPGTSPTHGEQFF
NA	TRBV7-9	TRBJ2-7	CASSPPGTRKSSYEQYF
NA	TRBV7-9	TRBJ1-6	CASSFQQGLGDSPLHF
NA	TRBV7-3	TRBJ2-5	CASSLMGVGAEETQYF
NA	TRBV5-1	TRBJ2-3	CASSRIIAGGKTDTQYF
few	TRBV20-1	TRBJ2-1	CSAYAGTSSYNEQFF
few	TRBV27	TRBJ2-1	CASSLTAASGMYEQFF
NA	TRBV20-1	TRBJ1-1	CSARDLTANTEAFF
few	TRBV6-1	TRBJ1-2	CASSHEGARNGYTF
few	TRBV29-1	TRBJ2-2	CSVVSGRKTGELFF
NA	TRBV5-8	TRBJ1-5	CASSLLDRGRFQPQHF
many	TRBV6-5	TRBJ2-3	CASSYSLAGGKADTQYF
few	TRBV25-1	TRBJ2-5	CASSEAGRETQYF
NA	TRBV2	TRBJ2-3	CASSEVRGTGRLMDTQYF
NA	TRBV29-1	TRBJ1-1	CSGGTSNTEAFF
many	TRBV29-1	TRBJ2-3	CSVGGIATDTQYF
NA	TRBV18	TRBJ2-3	CASSPGTQGNTQYF
NA	TRBV2	TRBJ1-2	CASKTPGFYGYTF
many	TRBV6-6	TRBJ2-2	CAAGDYTGELFF
NA	TRBV11-2	TRBJ2-1	CASSSPGQTYNEQFF
NA	TRBV28	TRBJ1-2	CASSSSGRDSGRGGYTF
few	TRBV20-1	TRBJ1-5	CSAQQGGSNQPQHF
NA	TRBV28	TRBJ2-1	CASSLPTAGYNEQFF
NA	TRBV13	TRBJ2-7	CASSFKTSVSYEQYF